This record covers a single TCR beta chain. Antigen specificity is unknown. The germline V gene has CDR1 MDHEN and CDR2 SYDVKM. The length of the CDR3 is 13 residues. Trimming took off 7 bases at V and 1 base at J, with 11 bases between the two ends. These data come from a study of OX40 agonist ivuxolimab in advanced cancers. Findings and caveats of the study: Among patients with partial responses at 0.1-3.0 mg/kg, clonal expansion was among the lowest. The CD4+ and CD8+ T cells in the blood had expanded clonally by week 6 at 0.1 to 3.0 mg/kg.

TCRdb keeps only in-frame clones here, not all; method: immunoSEQ multiplex PCR. The table shows 30,000 to 35,000 clones, with roughly 87% occurring only once. The receptor comes from an adult with an advanced solid tumor such as melanoma, head and neck, liver or kidney cancer. The rearrangement links TRBV28 to TRBJ2-7; D may be TRBD1 (5 bases). The starting material was CD4+ or CD8+ T cells sorted from blood, obtained in a trial of the OX40 agonist ivuxolimab. CDR3 DNA sequence: TGTGCCAGCATGGAAGGGGTTTCCTACGAGCAGTACTTC. This gives the protein CASMEGVSYEQYF.